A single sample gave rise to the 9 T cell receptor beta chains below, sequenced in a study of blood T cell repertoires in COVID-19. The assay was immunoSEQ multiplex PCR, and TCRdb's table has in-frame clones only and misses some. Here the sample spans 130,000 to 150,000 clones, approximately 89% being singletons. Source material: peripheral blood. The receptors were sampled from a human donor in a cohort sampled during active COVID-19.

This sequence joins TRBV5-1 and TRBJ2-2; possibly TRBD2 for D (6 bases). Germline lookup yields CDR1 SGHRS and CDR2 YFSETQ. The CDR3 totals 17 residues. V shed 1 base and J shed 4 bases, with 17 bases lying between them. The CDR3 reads CASSLRFSGRGTGELFF. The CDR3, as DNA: TGCGCCAGCAGCTTGAGGTTCTCCGGGAGAGGCACCGGGGAGCTGTTTTTT.

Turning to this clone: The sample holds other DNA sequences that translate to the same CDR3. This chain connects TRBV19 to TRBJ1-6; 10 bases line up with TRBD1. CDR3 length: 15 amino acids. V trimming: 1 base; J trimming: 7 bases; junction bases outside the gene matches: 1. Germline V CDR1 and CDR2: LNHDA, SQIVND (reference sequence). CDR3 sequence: CASSIGQGANSPLHF. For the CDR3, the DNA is TGTGCCAGTAGTATAGGACAGGGGGCCAATTCACCCCTCCACTTT. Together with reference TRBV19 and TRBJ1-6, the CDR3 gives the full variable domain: DGGITQSPKYLFRKEGQNVTLSCEQNLNHDAMYWYRQDPGQGLRLIYYSQIVNDFQKGDIAEGYSVSREKKESFPLTVTSAQKNPTAFYLCASSIGQGANSPLHFGNGTRLTVT.

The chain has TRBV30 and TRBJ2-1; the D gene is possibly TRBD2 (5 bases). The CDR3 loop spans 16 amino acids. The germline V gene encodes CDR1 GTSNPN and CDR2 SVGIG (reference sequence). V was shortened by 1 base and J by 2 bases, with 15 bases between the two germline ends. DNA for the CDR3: TGTGCCTGGAGTGGAGCGTGGACGGGGACCTACAATGAGCAGTTCTTC. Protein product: CAWSGAWTGTYNEQFF.

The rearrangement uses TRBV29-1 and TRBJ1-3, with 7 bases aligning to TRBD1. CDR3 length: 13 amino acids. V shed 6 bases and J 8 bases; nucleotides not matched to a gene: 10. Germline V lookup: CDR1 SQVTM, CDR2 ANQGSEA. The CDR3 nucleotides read TGCAGCGTCGGGGACAGTCCTAGGGACACCATATATTTT. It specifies CSVGDSPRDTIYF.

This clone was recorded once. The CDR3: CASSWVTGGEQFF. In DNA form, the CDR3 reads TGTGCCAGCAGCTGGGTAACAGGGGGTGAGCAGTTCTTC. V and J are TRBV5-4 and TRBJ2-1, with TRBD1 matching over 8 bases. V trimming: 3 bases; J trimming: 9 bases; junction bases outside the gene matches: 5. This CDR3 is built from 13 residues. CDR1 is SGHNT and CDR2 is YYREEE in the germline V gene (reference sequence). Together with reference TRBV5-4 and TRBJ2-1, the CDR3 gives the full variable domain: ETGVTQSPTHLIKTRGQQVTLRCSSQSGHNTVSWYQQALGQGPQFIFQYYREEENGRGNFPPRFSGLQFPNYSSELNVNALELDDSALYLCASSWVTGGEQFFGPGTRLTVL.

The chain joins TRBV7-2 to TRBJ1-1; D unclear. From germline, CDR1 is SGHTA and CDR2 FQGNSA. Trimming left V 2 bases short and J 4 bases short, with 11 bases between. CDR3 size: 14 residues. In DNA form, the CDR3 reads TGTGCCAGCAGCTTACTTGGAGGAACCACTGAAGCTTTCTTT. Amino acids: CASSLLGGTTEAFF.

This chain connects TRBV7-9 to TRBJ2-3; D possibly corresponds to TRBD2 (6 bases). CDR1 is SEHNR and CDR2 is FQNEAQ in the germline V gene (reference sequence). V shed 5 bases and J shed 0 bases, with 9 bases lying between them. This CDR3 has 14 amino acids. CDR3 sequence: CASSPGTSTDTQYF. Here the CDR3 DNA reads TGTGCCAGCAGCCCTGGGACTAGCACAGATACGCAGTATTTT.

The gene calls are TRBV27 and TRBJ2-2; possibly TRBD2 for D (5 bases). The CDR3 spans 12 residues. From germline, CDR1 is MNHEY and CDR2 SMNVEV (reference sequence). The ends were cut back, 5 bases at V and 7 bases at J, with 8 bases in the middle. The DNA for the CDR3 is TGTGCCAGCAGTCCGAGGGTCGGGGAGCTGTTTTTT. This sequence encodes CASSPRVGELFF.

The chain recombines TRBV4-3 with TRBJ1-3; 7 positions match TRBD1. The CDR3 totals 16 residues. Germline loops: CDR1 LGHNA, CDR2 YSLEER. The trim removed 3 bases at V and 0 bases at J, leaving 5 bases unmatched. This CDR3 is CASSHRQGFSGNTIYF. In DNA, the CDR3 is TGCGCCAGCAGCCATCGACAGGGCTTCTCTGGAAACACCATATATTTT.